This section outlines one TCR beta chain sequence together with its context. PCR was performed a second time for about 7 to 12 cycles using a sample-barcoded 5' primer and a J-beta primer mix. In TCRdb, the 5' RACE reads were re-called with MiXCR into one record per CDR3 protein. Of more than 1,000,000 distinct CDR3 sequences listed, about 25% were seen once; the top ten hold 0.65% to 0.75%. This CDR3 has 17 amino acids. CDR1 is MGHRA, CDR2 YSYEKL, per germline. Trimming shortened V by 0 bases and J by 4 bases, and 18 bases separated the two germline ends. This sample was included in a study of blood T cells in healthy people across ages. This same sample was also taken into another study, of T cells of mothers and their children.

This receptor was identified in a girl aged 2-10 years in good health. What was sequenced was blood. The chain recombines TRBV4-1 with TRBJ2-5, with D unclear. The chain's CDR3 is CASSQEPVIILRETQYF. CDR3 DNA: TGCGCCAGCAGCCAAGAACCAGTTATCATCTTGCGAGAGACCCAGTACTTC.